This T cell receptor beta chain was sequenced for a study of Ad26.COV2.S vaccination and SARS-CoV-2 variants. With 3 bases clipped from V and 4 bases from J, the junction kept 5 bases outside the gene matches. Germline values: CDR1 MDHEN, CDR2 SYDVKM. The CDR3 length is 15 residues. Treatment indicated: over 15 received Ad26.COV2.S at low or high dose, single or two shots; about 5 received placebo; per-sample allocation not given. Repertoires come from day 63 after the first vaccine or placebo injection. Profiled with immunoSEQ multiplex PCR; TCRdb holds only in-frame clones, not every one. The sample carries some 390,000 clones, about 88% recorded once.

This receptor was obtained from a person between 18 and 59 years old who received the Ad26.COV2.S COVID-19 vaccine or a placebo. Sample: peripheral blood, taken in a trial of Ad26.COV2.S vaccine versus placebo. The chain has TRBV28 and TRBJ2-1; 8 bases line up with TRBD2. The CDR3 nucleotides are TGTGCCAGCAGTTTTGCCTTAGCGGGGTACAATGAGCAGTTCTTC. This sequence encodes CASSFALAGYNEQFF. The full variable domain, rest sourced from reference TRBV28 and TRBJ2-1, is DVKVTQSSRYLVKRTGEKVFLECVQDMDHENMFWYRQDPGLGLRLIYFSYDVKMKEKGDIPEGYSVSREKKERFSLILESASTNQTSMYLCASSFALAGYNEQFFGPGTRLTVL.